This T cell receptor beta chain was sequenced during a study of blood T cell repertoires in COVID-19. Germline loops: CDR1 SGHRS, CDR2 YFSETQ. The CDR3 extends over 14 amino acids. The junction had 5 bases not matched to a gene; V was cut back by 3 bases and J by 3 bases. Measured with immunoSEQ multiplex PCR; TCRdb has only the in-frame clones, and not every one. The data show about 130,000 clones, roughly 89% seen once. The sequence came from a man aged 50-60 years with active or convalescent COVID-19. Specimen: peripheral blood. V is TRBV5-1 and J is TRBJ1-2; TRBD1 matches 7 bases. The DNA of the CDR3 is TGCGCCAGCAGCTCGGACAGGAACTACTATGGCTACACCTTC. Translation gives CASSSDRNYYGYTF. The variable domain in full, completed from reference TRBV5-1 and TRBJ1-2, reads KAGVTQTPRYLIKTRGQQVTLSCSPISGHRSVSWYQQTPGQGLQFLFEYFSETQRNKGNFPGRFSGRQFSNSRSEMNVSTLELGDSALYLCASSSDRNYYGYTFGSGTRLTVV.